Following are 8 T cell receptor beta chains from one sample sequenced in a study of tumor-infiltrating lymphocytes in primary liver carcinoma. Synthesis of TCR beta cDNA was carried out from 500 ng total RNA with a constant-region primer. A slightly modified ARM-PCR protocol with three nested multiplex PCR rounds produced these TCR beta libraries. The two initial PCR rounds, about 9 cycles each, used TRBV1-TRBV30 forward and C-beta reverse primers. TCRdb re-called the multiplex PCR reads with MiXCR, one entry per CDR3 protein. This table holds about 200,000 distinct CDR3 sequences, around three fifths found once. The researchers obtained blood RNA from unsorted whole blood and also extracted germline DNA. The specimen sequenced was peripheral blood. Receptors originate from a woman aged 55 to 70 with primary liver carcinoma and hepatitis B virus infection.

This clonotype was seen only once. At one end, the junction sequence differs from germline, possibly due to a read error. This chain links TRBV11-2 with TRBJ1-1, with TRBD1 as a possible D gene (6 bases). The CDR3 consists of 14 residues. Germline V gene sequence: CDR1 SGHAT, CDR2 FQNNGV. CDR3 sequence reads: CANSAQGWGVEAFF. In DNA, the CDR3 is TGTGCCAACAGCGCACAGGGCTGGGGGGTTGAAGCTTTCTTT.

Regarding this clonotype: Germline and junction disagree at one end, which may indicate a read error. J is TRBJ2-5 and V is TRBV7-9; possible D gene TRBD2, 6 bases. CDR1 is SEHNR and CDR2 is FQNEAQ in the germline V gene (reference sequence). The length of the CDR3 is 14 residues. CDR3 nucleotides: TGTGCCAACAGCCTGCAGGGAGGTGATGAGGCCCAGTACTTC. This encodes CANSLQGGDEAQYF.

With respect to this clonotype: This clone may be a read error of a much larger clone one base away. The chain couples TRBV7-9 to TRBJ2-1; D is possibly TRBD1 or TRBD2 (5 bases each). The CDR3 has 16 amino acids. Germline CDR1 SEHNR, CDR2 FQNEAQ (reference sequence). CDR3 DNA: TGTACCAGCAGCTTATCCCACGTCGGGGCGTGGAATGAGCAGTTCTTC. This sequence encodes CTSSLSHVGAWNEQFF.

To note about this clonotype: The junction shows a germline mismatch at one end, possibly a read error. The V and J genes are TRBV4-3 and TRBJ1-2, with a weak D call TRBD1 (6 bases). The CDR3 has 15 residues. The germline CDR1 and CDR2 sequences are LGHNA and YSLEER. CDR3 sequence: CASSQDTRGPHGYTF. Written as DNA, the CDR3 is TGTGCCAGCAGCCAAGATACGCGGGGGCCTCATGGCTACACCTTC.

Comment on this clonotype: An end of the junction does not agree with germline; a read error may underlie this. The chain recombines TRBV10-3 with TRBJ2-5; D call uncertain. CDR1 ENHRY and CDR2 SYGVKD come from the germline V gene. CDR3 size: 13 residues. CDR3 coding DNA: TGTGCCATCAGTGAGAATAGTCAAGAGATCCAGTACTTC. Protein product: CAISENSQEIQYF.

The rearrangement joins TRBV28 to TRBJ2-7, with 11 bases lining up with TRBD2. CDR1 and CDR2 from the germline V gene are MDHEN and SYDVKM. The trim removed 7 bases at V and 2 bases at J, leaving 7 bases unmatched. CDR3 length: 15 residues. DNA of the CDR3: TGTGCCAGCATAGGGACTAGCGGCTATGCCTACGAGCAGTACTTC. It yields the protein CASIGTSGYAYEQYF.

This clonotype was observed a few times. This chain uses TRBV7-8 with TRBJ2-4; 9 bases align to TRBD1. Germline V gene data show CDR1 as SGHVS and CDR2 as FQNEAQ. The CDR3 has 12 amino acids. V lost 4 bases, J lost 15 bases, and 7 bases stayed unmatched. CDR3 region: CASSSTGGLRYF. The CDR3 DNA is TGTGCCAGCAGCTCAACAGGGGGCCTGAGGTACTTC. The entire variable domain, with the rest obtained from reference TRBV7-8 and TRBJ2-4, is as follows: GAGVSQSPRYKVAKRGQDVALRCDPISGHVSLFWYQQALGQGPEFLTYFQNEAQLDKSGLPSDRFFAERPEGSVSTLKIQRTQQEDSAVYLCASSSTGGLRYFGAGTRLSVL.

This clonotype was picked up a small number of times. V gene TRBV28 combines with J gene TRBJ2-7; D is possibly TRBD1 (6 bases). The CDR3 spans 15 residues. Germline V gene lookup returns CDR1 MDHEN and CDR2 SYDVKM. V was cut by 0 bases and J by 0 bases, with 9 bases left in between. This CDR3 reads CASSLWGASSYEQYF. The CDR3, as DNA: TGTGCCAGCAGTTTATGGGGGGCCTCCTCCTACGAGCAGTACTTC.